The next 4 T cell receptor beta chains were all read from a single sample in a study of blood T cells in healthy people across ages. Then a second PCR, running roughly 7 to 11 cycles, was carried out with a sample-barcoded 5' primer and a J-beta primer mix. TCRdb passed the 5' RACE reads through MiXCR, listing each CDR3 protein once. Here the sample spans 650,000 to 1,000,000 distinct CDR3 sequences, roughly 35% being singletons. Material for sequencing was blood. These receptors all stem from a man between 18 and 29 years old in good health.

This clonotype was seen many times. The rearrangement links TRBV20-1 to TRBJ2-1, with 8 positions matching TRBD1. V gave up 3 bases and J gave up 8 bases; unmatched junction bases: 9. The V gene's germline CDR1 is DFQATT and CDR2 SNEGSKA (reference sequence). The CDR3 sequence is 14 residues long. CDR3: CSASRDRLVDEQFF. DNA for the CDR3: TGCAGTGCTAGCCGGGACAGGCTTGTTGATGAGCAGTTCTTC.

This clonotype was detected only a few times. This sequence joins TRBV6-5 and TRBJ2-2, with 10 bases that match TRBD1. This CDR3 has 15 residues. J lost 6 bases, V lost 5 bases, and 6 bases had no gene match. Germline values: CDR1 MNHEY, CDR2 SVGAGI. The CDR3 is CASSDRTGGAGELFF. The CDR3 DNA reads as TGTGCCAGCAGTGACAGGACAGGGGGAGCCGGGGAGCTGTTTTTT.

This clonotype turned up a few times. The chain couples TRBV12-3 or TRBV12-4 to TRBJ1-6; no reliable D call. Trimming pared 3 bases from V and 8 bases from J, leaving 11 bases between. This CDR3 spans 14 amino acids. The CDR3 is CASSFRTGDSPLHF. CDR3 nucleotides: TGTGCCAGCAGTTTCCGGACCGGGGATTCACCCCTCCACTTT.

The chain employs TRBV4-1 and TRBJ2-1, with D maybe TRBD1 (6 bases). The CDR3 covers 17 residues. CDR1 and CDR2 from the germline V gene are MGHRA and YSYEKL. V was clipped by 3 bases and J by 2 bases, with 17 bases between them. CDR3 sequence: CASSQATGTGTYNEQFF. The CDR3 DNA sequence: TGCGCCAGCAGCCAGGCTACAGGGACGGGCACCTACAATGAGCAGTTCTTC.